Listed here are 3 T cell receptor beta chains from one sample, sequenced in a study of control samples from healthy donors and cancer patients (TCRdb year 2020). The protocol used for the library was the immunoSEQ multiplex PCR assay. In TCRdb, the immuneACCESS table is reduced to in-frame sequences with V and J assigned. These tables do not hold every clone; where another copy was compared, an unresolved V gene accounts for under half, and the others remain unexplained. The sample data list tens of thousands of clones, and over 65% of these were observed just once. The top ten clones comprise roughly 16% of the sample. Sequenced input: blood. The receptors here all came from a man between 50 and 59 years old in good health.

The rearrangement joins TRBV3-1 (or the pseudogene TRBV3-2) to TRBJ2-2; D remains ambiguous. The V end was cut by 0 bases, the J end by 4 bases, with 3 bases between. The CDR3 covers 13 residues. Germline V gene data show CDR1 as LGHDT and CDR2 as YNNKEL (reference sequence). CDR3 protein: CASSQEATGELFF. CDR3 coding DNA: TGTGCCAGCAGCCAAGAAGCCACCGGGGAGCTGTTTTTT.

In this sample, this clone turned up once. The rearrangement uses TRBV6-5 and TRBJ2-7; D unclear. V lost 0 bases and J 0 bases, leaving 6 bases between the germline ends. Germline V gives CDR1 MNHEY, CDR2 SVGAGI. This CDR3 is built from 14 residues. The CDR3 DNA sequence: TGTGCCAGCAGTTACTCGCTCAACTCCTACGAGCAGTACTTC. Translated, it gives CASSYSLNSYEQYF.

The CDR3 nucleotides are TGTGCCAGTTACTCCCCACCTGGGGCCAACGTCCTGACTTTC. It yields the protein CASYSPPGANVLTF. This chain links TRBV19 with TRBJ2-6; no reliable D call. CDR3 length equals 14 residues. Looked up from germline, CDR1 is LNHDA and CDR2 is SQIVND (reference sequence). The ends were cut back, 8 bases at V and 2 bases at J, with 10 bases in the middle. Complete variable domain (other parts from reference TRBV19 and TRBJ2-6): DGGITQSPKYLFRKEGQNVTLSCEQNLNHDAMYWYRQDPGQGLRLIYYSQIVNDFQKGDIAEGYSVSREKKESFPLTVTSAQKNPTAFYLCASYSPPGANVLTFGAGSRLTVL.